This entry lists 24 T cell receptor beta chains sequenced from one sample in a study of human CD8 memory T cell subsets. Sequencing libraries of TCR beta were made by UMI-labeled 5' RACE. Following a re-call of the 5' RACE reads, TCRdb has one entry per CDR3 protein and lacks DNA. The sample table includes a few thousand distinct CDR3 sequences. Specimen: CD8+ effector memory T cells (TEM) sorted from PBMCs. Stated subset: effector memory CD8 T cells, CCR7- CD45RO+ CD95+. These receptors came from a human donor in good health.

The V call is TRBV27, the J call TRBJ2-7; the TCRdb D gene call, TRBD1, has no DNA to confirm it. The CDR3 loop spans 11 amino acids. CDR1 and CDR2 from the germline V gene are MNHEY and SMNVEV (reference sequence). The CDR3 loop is CASIGRGEQYF.

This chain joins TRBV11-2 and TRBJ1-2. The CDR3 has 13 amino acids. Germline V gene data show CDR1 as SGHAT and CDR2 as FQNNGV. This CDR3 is CASSLVGDNGYTF.

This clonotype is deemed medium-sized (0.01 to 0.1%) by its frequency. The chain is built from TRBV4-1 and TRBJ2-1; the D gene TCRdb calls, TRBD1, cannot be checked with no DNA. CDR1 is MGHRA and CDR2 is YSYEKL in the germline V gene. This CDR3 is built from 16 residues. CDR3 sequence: CASSQESTGSGNEQFF.

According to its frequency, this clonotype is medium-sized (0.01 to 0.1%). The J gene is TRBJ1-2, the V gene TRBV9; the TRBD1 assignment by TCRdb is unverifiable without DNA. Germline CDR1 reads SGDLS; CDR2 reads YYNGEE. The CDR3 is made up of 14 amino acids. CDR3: CASSADGIFYGYTF.

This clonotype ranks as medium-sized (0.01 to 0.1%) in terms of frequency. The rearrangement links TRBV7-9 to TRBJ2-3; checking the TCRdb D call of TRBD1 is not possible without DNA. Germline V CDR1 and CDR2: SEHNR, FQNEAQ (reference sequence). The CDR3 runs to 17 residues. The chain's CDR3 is CASSLEAQGNGADTQYF. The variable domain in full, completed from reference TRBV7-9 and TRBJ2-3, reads DTGVSQNPRHKITKRGQNVTFRCDPISEHNRLYWYRQTLGQGPEFLTYFQNEAQLEKSRLLSDRFSAERPKGSFSTLEIQRTEQGDSAMYLCASSLEAQGNGADTQYFGPGTRLTVL.

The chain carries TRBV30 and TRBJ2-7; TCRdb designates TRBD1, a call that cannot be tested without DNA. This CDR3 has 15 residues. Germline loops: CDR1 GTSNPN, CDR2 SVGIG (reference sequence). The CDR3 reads CAWSIPWSSSDEQYF.

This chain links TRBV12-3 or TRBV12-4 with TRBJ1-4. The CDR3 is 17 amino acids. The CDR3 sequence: CASSFQALMATNEKLFF.

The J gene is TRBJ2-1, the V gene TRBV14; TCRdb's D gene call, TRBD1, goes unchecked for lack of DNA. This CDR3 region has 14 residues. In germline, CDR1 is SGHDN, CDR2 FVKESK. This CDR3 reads CASSPVGGADEQFF.

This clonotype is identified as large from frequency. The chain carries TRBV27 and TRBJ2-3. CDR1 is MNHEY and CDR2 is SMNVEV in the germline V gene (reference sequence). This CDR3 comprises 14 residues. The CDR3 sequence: CASSLVPGLDTQYF.

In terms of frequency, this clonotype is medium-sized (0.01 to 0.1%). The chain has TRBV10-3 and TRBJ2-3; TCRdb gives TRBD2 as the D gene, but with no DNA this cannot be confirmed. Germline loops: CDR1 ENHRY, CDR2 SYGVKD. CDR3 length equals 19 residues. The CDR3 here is CAISESVELRTTYTDTQYF.

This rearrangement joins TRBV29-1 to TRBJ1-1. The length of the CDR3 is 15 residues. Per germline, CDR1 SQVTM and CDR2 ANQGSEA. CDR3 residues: CSVEDRGQMNTEAFF. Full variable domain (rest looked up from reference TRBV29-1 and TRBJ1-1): SAVISQKPSRDICQRGTSLTIQCQVDSQVTMMFWYRQQPGQSLTLIATANQGSEATYESGFVIDKFPISRPNLTFSTLTVSNMSPEDSSIYLCSVEDRGQMNTEAFFGQGTRLTVV.

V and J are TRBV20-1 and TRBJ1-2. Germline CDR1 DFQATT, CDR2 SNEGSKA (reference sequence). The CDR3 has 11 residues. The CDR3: CSAKEGYGYTF.

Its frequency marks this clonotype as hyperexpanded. The CDR3 sequence: CATSPIQGGPYEQYF. The chain is built from TRBV15 and TRBJ2-7; the D call of TRBD2 rests on TCRdb alone, since no DNA is present to check it. Germline CDR1 and CDR2: LNHNV and YYDKDF (reference sequence). The CDR3 is made up of 15 amino acids.

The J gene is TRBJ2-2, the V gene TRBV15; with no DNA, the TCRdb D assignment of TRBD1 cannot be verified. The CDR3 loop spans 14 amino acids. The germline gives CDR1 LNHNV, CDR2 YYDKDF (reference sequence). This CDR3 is CATSRVRGQEELFF.

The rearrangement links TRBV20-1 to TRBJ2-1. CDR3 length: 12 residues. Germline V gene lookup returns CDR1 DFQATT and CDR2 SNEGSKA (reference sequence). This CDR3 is CSARVAENEQFF.

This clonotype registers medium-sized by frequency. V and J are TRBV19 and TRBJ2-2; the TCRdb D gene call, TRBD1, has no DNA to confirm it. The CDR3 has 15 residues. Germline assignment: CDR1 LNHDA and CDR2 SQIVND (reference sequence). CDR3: CASGQGRDYTGELFF.

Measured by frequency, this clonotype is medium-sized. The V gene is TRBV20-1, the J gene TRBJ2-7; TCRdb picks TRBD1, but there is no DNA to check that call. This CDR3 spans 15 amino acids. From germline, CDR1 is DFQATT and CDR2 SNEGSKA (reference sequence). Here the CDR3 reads CSARSRDREPYEQYF.

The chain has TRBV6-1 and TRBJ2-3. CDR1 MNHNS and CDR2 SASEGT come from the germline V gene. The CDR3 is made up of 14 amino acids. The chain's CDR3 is CASGTETSTDTQYF.

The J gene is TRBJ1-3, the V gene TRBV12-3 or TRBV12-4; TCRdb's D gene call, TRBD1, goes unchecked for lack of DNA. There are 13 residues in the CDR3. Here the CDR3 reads CASGGGAGNTIYF.

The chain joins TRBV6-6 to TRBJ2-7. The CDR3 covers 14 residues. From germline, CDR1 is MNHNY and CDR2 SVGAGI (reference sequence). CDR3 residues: CASSQDDSSYEQYF.

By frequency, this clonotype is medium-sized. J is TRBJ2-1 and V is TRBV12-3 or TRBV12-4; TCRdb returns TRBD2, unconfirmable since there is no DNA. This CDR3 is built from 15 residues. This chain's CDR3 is CASSPRGDGYNEQFF.

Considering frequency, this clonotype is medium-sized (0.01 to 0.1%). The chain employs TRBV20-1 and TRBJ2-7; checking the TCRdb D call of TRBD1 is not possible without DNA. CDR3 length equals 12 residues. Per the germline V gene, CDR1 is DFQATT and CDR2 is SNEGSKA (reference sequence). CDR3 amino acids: CSAPDRGGEQYF.

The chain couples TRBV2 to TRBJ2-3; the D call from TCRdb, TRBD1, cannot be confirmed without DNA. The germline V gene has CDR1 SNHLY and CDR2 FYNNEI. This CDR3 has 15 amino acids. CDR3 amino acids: CASSAPQISTDTQYF.

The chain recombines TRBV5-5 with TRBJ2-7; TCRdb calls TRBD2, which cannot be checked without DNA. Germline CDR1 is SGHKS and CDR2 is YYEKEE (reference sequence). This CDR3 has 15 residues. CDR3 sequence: CASSLELAGVYEQYF.